The clone carrying this T cell receptor (beta chain) was recorded a few times. One end of the junction does not line up with germline, which may come from a read error. This CDR3 region has 14 residues. Looked up from germline, CDR1 is KGHDR and CDR2 is SFDVKD. The data belong to a study of T cells after yellow fever vaccination. TCRdb re-analysed the 5' RACE reads in MiXCR, keeping a single row per CDR3 protein. The sample records fewer than 450,000 distinct CDR3 sequences, around 10% being singletons. The sequence was obtained from a man younger than 35 who received the YFV17D yellow fever vaccine. The rearrangement joins TRBV24-1 to TRBJ2-3, with a weak D call TRBD1 (5 bases). The material was PBMCs, obtained on the day of the first yellow fever vaccination. The CDR3 reads CATTDSGATDTQYF. In nucleotides, the CDR3 is TGTGCCACCACTGATAGTGGGGCCACAGATACGCAGTATTTT.